The source of this T cell receptor (beta chain) is a study of vaccination and CD4 T cells after COVID-19. Study-level background: Vaccinees got either two BNT162b2 doses or two mRNA-1273 doses. Drawing of post-COVID samples took place a median roughly 100 days after diagnosis (range 35 to 161).

The Oncomine TCR Beta short-read assay sequenced DNA from cultured CD4+ T cells. TCRdb analysed the PCR reads with MiXCR anew, one entry per CDR3 protein. The sample includes roughly 13,000 distinct CDR3 sequences, around 48% of them seen just once. Treatment indicated: 10-day PBMC culture with coronavirus spike peptide pools or control peptides (ViraFEST assay). Positive tests by PCR, dated March to December 2020, predated US Alpha, Beta and Delta variants. This clonotype has a handful of counts. Its specificity is not known. This CDR3 region has 15 residues. Germline lookup yields CDR1 SNHLY and CDR2 FYNNEI. Germline trimming cut 6 bases from V and 0 bases from J; bases unmatched to any gene: 7.

Material for sequencing was CD4+ T cells from blood, cultured in vitro. The sequence was obtained from a human donor who had recovered from COVID-19. This sequence joins TRBV2 and TRBJ2-7; 8 bases fit TRBD2. This CDR3 is CASRGTGGPSYEQYF. CDR3 coding DNA: TGTGCCAGCAGGGGCACGGGGGGGCCCTCCTACGAGCAGTACTTC.